The subject of this entry is one T cell receptor beta chain. This CDR3 is 16 amino acids long. Trimming shortened V by 4 bases and J by 7 bases, and 19 bases separated the two germline ends. Germline assignment: CDR1 SEHNR and CDR2 FQNEAQ (reference sequence). The table came from immunoSEQ multiplex PCR; TCRdb's copy has only in-frame clones and leaves some out. The sample carries 150,000 to 200,000 clones, around 85% recorded once. The data derive from a study of T cell responses to AZD1222 COVID-19 vaccine. The input for sequencing was peripheral blood, taken 28 days after the second AZD1222 dose. The rearrangement links TRBV7-9 to TRBJ2-2; the D gene could be TRBD1 or TRBD2 (5 bases each). The TCR originated in an adult who received the AZD1222 COVID-19 vaccine. Here the CDR3 reads CASSSPQGPRGGELFF. In DNA form, the CDR3 reads TGTGCCAGCAGCTCGCCGCAGGGACCTAGGGGCGGGGAGCTGTTTTTT.